This entry is about one T cell receptor (beta chain). Germline CDR1 is GTSNPN and CDR2 is SVGIG (reference sequence). The CDR3 has 12 residues. V shed 2 bases and J shed 4 bases, with 8 bases lying between them. The study assigned cohorts using participant-reported clinical history. In the authors' methods: By means of reference gene primer amplification, nucleated cell counts were estimated. Assay used: immunoSEQ multiplex PCR; TCRdb lists only in-frame clones, some missing. D and trimming were read from the DNA, whereas the V and J calls and clone size are those reported in that table. Among hundreds of thousands of clones, more than 70% were seen once, and the ten largest hold approximately 2%. This entry belongs to a study of blood T cell repertoires in COVID-19. About the study: Symptom resolution, clearance, or two negative PCRs marked the recovered donors of Cohort 3. From T cells, B-cell-depleted T cells, or PBMCs came the material, which was cDNA or gDNA.

The genes are TRBV30 and TRBJ1-2; D uncertain. The sequencing input was PBMCs or T cells enriched from blood (not recorded which). The receptor was derived from a woman aged 60-75 years in a cohort exposed to, infected with or recovered from COVID-19 (not recorded which). The DNA of the CDR3 is TGTGCCTGGAGTTCAGGAGGCTATGGCTACACCTTC. It yields the protein CAWSSGGYGYTF.